These T cell receptor beta chains were read from a single sample in a study of cytomegalovirus exposure and HLA in healthy donors. Some clones are missing from TCRdb's copy, which holds only in-frame ones; the method was immunoSEQ multiplex PCR. The sample shows roughly 100,000 clones, about 78% of them seen only once. Sequenced input: PBMCs. The receptors shown here come from a man aged 30 to 45 in good health and CMV-seronegative. The CDR3 runs from the conserved cysteine through the conserved F or W. Each record gives: CDR3 length, V gene, D gene, J gene, clone size, CDR3 protein, CDR3 DNA. D genes are given only for firm matches. Clone size is stated in some rows and not others, as once, few, many or a class when expanded.

length: 15
V: TRBV4-3
D: TRBD2
J: TRBJ2-7
size: few
CDR3: CASSQETSGSYEQYF
DNA: TGCGCCAGCAGCCAGGAAACTAGCGGATCCTACGAGCAGTACTTC

length: 15
V: TRBV14
D: NA
J: TRBJ1-1
size: NA
CDR3: CASSQERSRDTEAFF
DNA: TGTGCCAGCAGCCAAGAACGAAGCAGGGACACTGAAGCTTTCTTT

length: 12
V: TRBV11-2
D: NA
J: TRBJ1-5
size: NA
CDR3: CASRISEQPQHF
DNA: TGTGCCAGCAGGATTAGTGAACAGCCCCAGCATTTT

length: 15
V: TRBV9
D: NA
J: TRBJ1-4
size: NA
CDR3: CASSVEEGTNEKLFF
DNA: TGTGCCAGCAGCGTAGAGGAGGGAACTAATGAAAAACTGTTTTTT

length: 16
V: TRBV7-9
D: NA
J: TRBJ2-2
size: NA
CDR3: CASSLTNPQGPGELFF
DNA: TGTGCCAGCAGCCTAACAAACCCACAGGGTCCCGGGGAGCTGTTTTTT

length: 11
V: TRBV20-1
D: NA
J: TRBJ2-7
size: NA
CDR3: CSARAAYEQYF
DNA: TGCAGTGCTAGAGCCGCCTACGAGCAGTACTTC

length: 17
V: TRBV21-1
D: NA
J: TRBJ2-7
size: NA
CDR3: CAPSIPRTGAPHYEQYF
DNA: TGTGCCCCAAGTATCCCTCGGACAGGGGCCCCCCACTACGAGCAGTACTTC

length: 12
V: TRBV6-5
D: NA
J: TRBJ1-1
size: NA
CDR3: CASSLRAGQAFF
DNA: TGTGCCAGCTCCCTCCGGGCAGGGCAAGCTTTCTTT

length: 18
V: TRBV9
D: TRBD2
J: TRBJ2-5
size: NA
CDR3: CASSVGVGLAGGKETQYF
DNA: TGTGCCAGCAGCGTAGGGGTGGGCCTAGCGGGAGGGAAAGAGACCCAGTACTTC

length: 12
V: TRBV27
D: NA
J: TRBJ1-5
size: NA
CDR3: CASSKPSQPQHF
DNA: TGTGCCAGCAGTAAACCGAGTCAGCCCCAGCATTTT

length: 14
V: TRBV9
D: NA
J: TRBJ1-6
size: few
CDR3: CASSGDIYNSPLHF
DNA: TGTGCCAGCAGCGGGGACATATATAATTCACCCCTCCACTTT

length: 15
V: TRBV2
D: TRBD2
J: TRBJ2-2
size: NA
CDR3: CASSGLRGGSGELFF
DNA: TGTGCCAGCAGTGGTCTGCGGGGGGGCAGCGGGGAGCTGTTTTTT

length: 14
V: TRBV7-2
D: TRBD2
J: TRBJ2-3
size: NA
CDR3: CASSWTSGTDTQYF
DNA: TGTGCCAGCAGCTGGACTAGCGGGACAGATACGCAGTATTTT

length: 15
V: TRBV5-1
D: NA
J: TRBJ1-4
size: few
CDR3: CASSLGTGRNEKLFF
DNA: TGCGCCAGCAGCTTGGGAACAGGACGAAATGAAAAACTGTTTTTT

length: 15
V: TRBV9
D: TRBD1
J: TRBJ2-3
size: NA
CDR3: CASSGIDRVRNTQYF
DNA: TGTGCCAGCAGCGGTATTGACAGGGTTCGAAATACGCAGTATTTT

length: 15
V: TRBV11-2
D: TRBD2
J: TRBJ2-7
size: NA
CDR3: CASSLGTGGSYEQYF
DNA: TGTGCCAGCAGCTTAGGGACGGGAGGCTCCTACGAGCAGTACTTC

length: 16
V: TRBV4-1
D: NA
J: TRBJ1-2
size: NA
CDR3: CASSQDVRQGNYGYTF
DNA: TGCGCCAGCAGCCAAGATGTCCGGCAGGGCAACTATGGCTACACCTTC

length: 13
V: TRBV5-4
D: NA
J: TRBJ2-5
size: NA
CDR3: CASSPRLTETQYF
DNA: TGTGCCAGCAGCCCCCGGTTAACCGAGACCCAGTACTTC

length: 13
V: TRBV25-1
D: NA
J: TRBJ1-2
size: NA
CDR3: CASSEYGNYGYTF
DNA: TGTGCCAGCAGTGAATACGGGAACTATGGCTACACCTTC

length: 15
V: TRBV18
D: NA
J: TRBJ2-2
size: few
CDR3: CASSPQTVYTGELFF
DNA: TGTGCCAGCTCACCACAAACGGTGTACACCGGGGAGCTGTTTTTT

length: 16
V: TRBV9
D: TRBD2
J: TRBJ2-7
size: few
CDR3: CASSRRNLAGLYEQYF
DNA: TGTGCCAGCAGCAGAAGAAATCTAGCGGGCCTCTACGAGCAGTACTTC

length: 17
V: TRBV12-5
D: NA
J: TRBJ1-1
size: NA
CDR3: CASGLRSQGQGNTEAFF
DNA: TGTGCTAGTGGTTTGCGGAGTCAGGGCCAGGGGAACACTGAAGCTTTCTTT

length: 14
V: TRBV28
D: NA
J: TRBJ1-5
size: NA
CDR3: CASSLGGLFEPQHF
DNA: TGTGCCAGCAGTTTAGGAGGGCTTTTTGAGCCCCAGCATTTT

length: 15
V: TRBV29-1
D: TRBD2
J: TRBJ2-1
size: NA
CDR3: CSVRASGSSYNEQFF
DNA: TGCAGCGTTAGGGCTAGCGGGAGTTCGTACAATGAGCAGTTCTTC

length: 16
V: TRBV5-4
D: TRBD1
J: TRBJ1-2
size: NA
CDR3: CASSLGTGDSGYGYTF
DNA: TGTGCCAGCAGCCTCGGGACAGGGGATTCCGGCTATGGCTACACCTTC

length: 14
V: TRBV19
D: TRBD2
J: TRBJ2-7
size: few
CDR3: CASTPTSGRSEQYF
DNA: TGTGCCAGTACCCCGACTAGCGGGAGGAGCGAGCAGTACTTC

length: 13
V: TRBV6-5
D: NA
J: TRBJ1-1
size: few
CDR3: CASSLTDDTEAFF
DNA: TGTGCCAGCAGTCTGACAGATGACACTGAAGCTTTCTTT

length: 15
V: TRBV6-5
D: TRBD2
J: TRBJ2-1
size: NA
CDR3: CASSSSGSMYNEQFF
DNA: TGTGCCAGCAGTTCCAGCGGGAGTATGTACAATGAGCAGTTCTTC

length: 12
V: TRBV6-1
D: NA
J: TRBJ1-2
size: NA
CDR3: CASSEAGGGYTF
DNA: TGTGCCAGCAGTGAAGCAGGGGGTGGCTACACCTTC

length: 15
V: TRBV5-4
D: TRBD2
J: TRBJ2-2
size: NA
CDR3: CASSLAGLASGELFF
DNA: TGTGCCAGCAGCTTGGCGGGACTAGCGTCTGGGGAGCTGTTTTTT

length: 15
V: TRBV7-6
D: TRBD1
J: TRBJ1-1
size: NA
CDR3: CASSLDRGENTEAFF
DNA: TGTGCCAGCAGCTTAGACAGGGGAGAGAACACTGAAGCTTTCTTT

length: 14
V: TRBV11-2
D: NA
J: TRBJ2-7
size: NA
CDR3: CASSKGTPTYEQYF
DNA: TGTGCCAGCAGCAAAGGGACACCAACCTACGAGCAGTACTTC

length: 15
V: TRBV19
D: TRBD1
J: TRBJ1-5
size: NA
CDR3: CASSPGTGRNQPQHF
DNA: TGTGCCAGTAGTCCCGGGACAGGGAGGAATCAGCCCCAGCATTTT

length: 16
V: TRBV15
D: TRBD2
J: TRBJ2-2
size: NA
CDR3: CATSYTSETFTGELFF
DNA: TGTGCCACCAGCTACACTAGCGAGACTTTCACCGGGGAGCTGTTTTTT

length: 16
V: TRBV30
D: TRBD1
J: TRBJ2-1
size: NA
CDR3: CAWSQMTGPSYNEQFF
DNA: TGTGCCTGGAGTCAGATGACAGGGCCCTCCTACAATGAGCAGTTCTTC

length: 14
V: TRBV28
D: NA
J: TRBJ1-1
size: NA
CDR3: CASSLISGAFEAFF
DNA: TGTGCCAGCAGTCTAATATCAGGGGCCTTTGAAGCTTTCTTT

length: 13
V: TRBV5-6
D: NA
J: TRBJ2-7
size: NA
CDR3: CASSLGVFDEQYF
DNA: TGTGCCAGCAGCTTGGGAGTGTTCGACGAGCAGTACTTC

length: 12
V: TRBV29-1
D: NA
J: TRBJ2-7
size: NA
CDR3: CSASGATYEQYF
DNA: TGCAGCGCCTCTGGAGCGACCTACGAGCAGTACTTC

length: 16
V: TRBV11-2
D: TRBD1
J: TRBJ1-5
size: NA
CDR3: CASSSTTGGGNQPQHF
DNA: TGTGCCAGCAGCTCAACGACAGGGGGAGGCAATCAGCCCCAGCATTTT

length: 14
V: TRBV30
D: TRBD1
J: TRBJ1-2
size: NA
CDR3: CAWRGQGVGYGYTF
DNA: TGTGCCTGGAGGGGACAGGGGGTTGGGTATGGCTACACCTTC

length: 16
V: TRBV19
D: TRBD1
J: TRBJ1-6
size: NA
CDR3: CASSPRTGGDRMPLHF
DNA: TGTGCCAGTAGTCCTCGGACAGGGGGCGACCGGATGCCCCTCCACTTT

length: 15
V: TRBV4-3
D: NA
J: TRBJ2-3
size: NA
CDR3: CASSQMETSTDTQYF
DNA: TGCGCCAGCAGCCAAATGGAGACTAGCACAGATACGCAGTATTTT

length: 14
V: TRBV6-5
D: NA
J: TRBJ1-4
size: NA
CDR3: CASSYSQINEKLFF
DNA: TGTGCCAGCAGTTACTCTCAGATTAATGAAAAACTGTTTTTT

length: 11
V: TRBV5-6
D: NA
J: TRBJ1-2
size: NA
CDR3: CASSYQVGYTF
DNA: TGTGCCAGCAGCTATCAGGTCGGCTACACCTTC

length: 14
V: TRBV6-5
D: NA
J: TRBJ1-2
size: few
CDR3: CASTAGTFNYGYTF
DNA: TGTGCCAGCACGGCAGGAACCTTTAACTATGGCTACACCTTC

length: 15
V: TRBV10-1
D: TRBD1
J: TRBJ1-1
size: few
CDR3: CASNRDRGVITEAFF
DNA: TGCGCCAGCAACCGGGACAGGGGAGTAATCACTGAAGCTTTCTTT

length: 17
V: TRBV2
D: NA
J: TRBJ1-1
size: NA
CDR3: CATFPQVGGGMNTEAFF
DNA: TGTGCCACTTTCCCTCAAGTGGGGGGGGGAATGAACACTGAAGCTTTCTTT

length: 16
V: TRBV10-3
D: TRBD2
J: TRBJ2-1
size: once
CDR3: CAISEGAGISYNEQFF
DNA: TGTGCCATCAGTGAGGGAGCGGGGATTTCCTACAATGAGCAGTTCTTC

length: 15
V: TRBV14
D: NA
J: TRBJ2-5
size: NA
CDR3: CASSQDALLLRTQYF
DNA: TGTGCCAGCAGCCAAGATGCGCTATTGTTGCGGACCCAGTACTTC

length: 12
V: TRBV6-1
D: NA
J: TRBJ1-2
size: NA
CDR3: CASSDRPGGYTF
DNA: TGTGCCAGCAGTGACCGGCCGGGGGGCTACACCTTC

length: 15
V: TRBV2
D: NA
J: TRBJ1-4
size: NA
CDR3: CASSPERATNEKLFF
DNA: TGTGCCAGCAGTCCCGAGCGGGCAACTAATGAAAAACTGTTTTTT

length: 11
V: TRBV12-5
D: NA
J: TRBJ1-1
size: few
CDR3: CASGRGTEAFF
DNA: TGTGCTAGTGGTCGGGGCACTGAAGCTTTCTTT

length: 14
V: TRBV15
D: NA
J: TRBJ2-1
size: NA
CDR3: CATSGNSGGNEQFF
DNA: TGTGCCACCAGCGGGAACTCCGGGGGTAATGAGCAGTTCTTC

length: 15
V: TRBV10-3
D: NA
J: TRBJ1-2
size: few
CDR3: CAISESAGANYGYTF
DNA: TGTGCCATCAGTGAGTCGGCAGGGGCTAACTATGGCTACACCTTC